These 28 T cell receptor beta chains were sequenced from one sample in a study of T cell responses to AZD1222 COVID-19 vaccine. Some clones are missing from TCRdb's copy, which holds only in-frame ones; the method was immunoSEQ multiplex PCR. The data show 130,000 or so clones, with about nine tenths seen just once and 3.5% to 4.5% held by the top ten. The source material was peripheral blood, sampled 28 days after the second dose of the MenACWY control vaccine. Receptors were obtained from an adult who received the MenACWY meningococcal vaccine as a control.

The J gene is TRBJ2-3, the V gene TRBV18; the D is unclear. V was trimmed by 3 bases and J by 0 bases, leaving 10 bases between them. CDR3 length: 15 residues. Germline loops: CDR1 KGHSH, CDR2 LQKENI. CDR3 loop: CASSPRTPSTDTQYF. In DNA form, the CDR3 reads TGTGCCAGCTCACCGCGTACTCCTAGCACAGATACGCAGTATTTT.

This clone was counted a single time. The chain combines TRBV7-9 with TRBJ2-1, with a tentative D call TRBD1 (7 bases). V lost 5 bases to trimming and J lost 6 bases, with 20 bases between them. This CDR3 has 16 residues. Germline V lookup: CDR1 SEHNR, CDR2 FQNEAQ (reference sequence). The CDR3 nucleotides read TGTGCCAGCAGCCGAGAGGCAGGGCAGGGGGGCAATGAGCAGTTCTTC. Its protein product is CASSREAGQGGNEQFF.

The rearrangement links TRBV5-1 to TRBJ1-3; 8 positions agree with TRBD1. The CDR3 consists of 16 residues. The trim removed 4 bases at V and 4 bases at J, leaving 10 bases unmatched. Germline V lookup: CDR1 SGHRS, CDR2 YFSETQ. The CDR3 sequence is CASSDWDRLGGNTIYF. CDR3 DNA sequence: TGCGCCAGCAGCGACTGGGACAGGTTGGGCGGAAACACCATATATTTT.

Here the CDR3 DNA reads TGTGCCAGCAGCTTGGCCCTTGGGTCTAACTATGGCTACACCTTC. It codes for CASSLALGSNYGYTF. The rearrangement links TRBV5-5 to TRBJ1-2; the D is unclear. Germline CDR1 is SGHKS and CDR2 is YYEKEE (reference sequence). The CDR3 is made up of 15 amino acids. The ends were cut back, 0 bases at V and 0 bases at J, with 9 bases in the middle.

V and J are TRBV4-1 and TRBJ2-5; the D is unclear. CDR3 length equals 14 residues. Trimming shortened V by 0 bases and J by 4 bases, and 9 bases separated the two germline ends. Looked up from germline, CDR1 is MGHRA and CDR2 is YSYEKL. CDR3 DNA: TGCGCCAGCAGCCAAGATCGGCTGATAGAGACCCAGTACTTC. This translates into CASSQDRLIETQYF.

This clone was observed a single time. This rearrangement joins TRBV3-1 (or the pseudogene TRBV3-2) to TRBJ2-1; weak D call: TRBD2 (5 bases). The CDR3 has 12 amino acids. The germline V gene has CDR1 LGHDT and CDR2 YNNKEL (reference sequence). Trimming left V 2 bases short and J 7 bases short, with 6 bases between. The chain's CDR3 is CASSQTGNEQFF. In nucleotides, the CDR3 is TGTGCCAGCAGCCAAACGGGAAATGAGCAGTTCTTC.

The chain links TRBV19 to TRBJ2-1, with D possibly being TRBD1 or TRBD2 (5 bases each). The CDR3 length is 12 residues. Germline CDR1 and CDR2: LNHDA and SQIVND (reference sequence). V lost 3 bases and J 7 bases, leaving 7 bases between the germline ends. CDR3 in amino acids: CASSIWGNEQFF. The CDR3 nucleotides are TGTGCCAGTAGTATTTGGGGGAATGAGCAGTTCTTC.

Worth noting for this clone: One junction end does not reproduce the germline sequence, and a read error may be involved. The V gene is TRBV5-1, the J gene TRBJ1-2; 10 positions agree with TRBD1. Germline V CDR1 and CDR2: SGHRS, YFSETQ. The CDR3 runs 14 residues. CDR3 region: CASSLAPGTGDADF. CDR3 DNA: TGCGCCAGCAGCTTGGCCCCCGGGACAGGGGACGCCGACTTC.

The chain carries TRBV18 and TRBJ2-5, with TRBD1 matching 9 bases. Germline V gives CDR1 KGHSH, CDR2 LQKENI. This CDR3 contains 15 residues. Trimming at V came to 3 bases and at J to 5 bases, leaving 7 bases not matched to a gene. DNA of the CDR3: TGTGCCAGCTCACCTACCGGGACAGGGAAGGAGACCCAGTACTTC. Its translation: CASSPTGTGKETQYF.

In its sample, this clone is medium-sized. The CDR3 spells CASTSAVRYEQYF. The CDR3 nucleotides are TGTGCCAGCACCTCTGCAGTGCGGTACGAGCAGTACTTC. The gene calls are TRBV7-9 and TRBJ2-7; D ambiguous. Trimming took off 7 bases at V and 4 bases at J, with 14 bases between the two ends. Germline loops: CDR1 SEHNR, CDR2 FQNEAQ (reference sequence). The CDR3 loop spans 13 amino acids.

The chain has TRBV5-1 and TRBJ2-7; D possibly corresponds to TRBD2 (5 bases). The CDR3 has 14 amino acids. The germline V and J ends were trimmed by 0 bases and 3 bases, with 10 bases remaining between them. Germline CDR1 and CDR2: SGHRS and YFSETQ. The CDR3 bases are TGCGCCAGCAGCTTGGCCGGCAGCGGCTACGAGCAGTACGTC. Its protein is CASSLAGSGYEQYV.

CDR3: CATSELPPGELFF. In DNA, the CDR3 is TGTGCCACCTCAGAGTTACCCCCCGGGGAGCTGTTTTTT. This chain links TRBV19 with TRBJ2-2; D is uncertain. The V and J ends lost 10 bases and 6 bases respectively, with 15 bases between them. This CDR3 is built from 13 residues. Germline V gene lookup returns CDR1 LNHDA and CDR2 SQIVND (reference sequence).

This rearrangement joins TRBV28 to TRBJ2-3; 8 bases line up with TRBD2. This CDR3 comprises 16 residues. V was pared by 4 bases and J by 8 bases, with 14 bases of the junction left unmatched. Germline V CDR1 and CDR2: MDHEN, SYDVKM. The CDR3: CASSSQGGGFIGTQYF. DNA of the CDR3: TGTGCCAGCAGTTCTCAGGGCGGGGGGTTCATTGGTACGCAGTATTTT.

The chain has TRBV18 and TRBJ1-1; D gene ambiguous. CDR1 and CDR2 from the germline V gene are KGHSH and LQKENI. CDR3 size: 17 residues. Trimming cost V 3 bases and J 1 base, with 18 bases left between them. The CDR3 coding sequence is TGTGCCAGCTCACCCCTAGTCTTGCCGGACGGGAACACTGAAGCTTTCTTT. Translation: CASSPLVLPDGNTEAFF. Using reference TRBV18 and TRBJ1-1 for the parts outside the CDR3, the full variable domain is NAGVMQNPRHLVRRRGQEARLRCSPMKGHSHVYWYRQLPEEGLKFMVYLQKENIIDESGMPKERFSAEFPKEGPSILRIQQVVRGDSAAYFCASSPLVLPDGNTEAFFGQGTRLTVV.

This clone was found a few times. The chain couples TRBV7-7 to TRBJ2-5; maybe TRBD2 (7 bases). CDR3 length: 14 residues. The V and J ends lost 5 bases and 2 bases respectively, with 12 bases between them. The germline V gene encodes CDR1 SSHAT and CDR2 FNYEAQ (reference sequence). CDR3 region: CASSRTAGQETQYF. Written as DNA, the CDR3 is TGTGCCAGCAGCCGGACAGCGGGGCAAGAGACCCAGTACTTC.

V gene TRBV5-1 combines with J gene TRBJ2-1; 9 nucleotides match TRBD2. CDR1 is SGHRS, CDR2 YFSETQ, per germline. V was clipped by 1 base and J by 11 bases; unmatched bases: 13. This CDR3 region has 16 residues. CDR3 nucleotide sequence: TGCGCCAGCAGCTTGCGCCAGGGACTAGCTGAAAGTAAGCAGTTCTTC. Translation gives CASSLRQGLAESKQFF.

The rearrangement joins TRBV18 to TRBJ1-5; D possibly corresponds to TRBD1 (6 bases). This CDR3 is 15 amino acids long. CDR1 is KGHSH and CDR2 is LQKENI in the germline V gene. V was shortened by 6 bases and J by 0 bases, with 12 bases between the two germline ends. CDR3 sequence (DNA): TGTGCCAGCTCGCTGGACAGTTTTAGCAATCAGCCCCAGCATTTT. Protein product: CASSLDSFSNQPQHF.

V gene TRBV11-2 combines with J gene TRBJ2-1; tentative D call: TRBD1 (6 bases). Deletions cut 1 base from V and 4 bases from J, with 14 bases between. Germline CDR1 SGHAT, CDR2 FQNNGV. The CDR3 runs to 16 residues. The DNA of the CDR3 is TGTGCCAGCAGCTTAGGCACCGGGACACCTTACAATGAGCAGTTCTTC. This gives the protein CASSLGTGTPYNEQFF.

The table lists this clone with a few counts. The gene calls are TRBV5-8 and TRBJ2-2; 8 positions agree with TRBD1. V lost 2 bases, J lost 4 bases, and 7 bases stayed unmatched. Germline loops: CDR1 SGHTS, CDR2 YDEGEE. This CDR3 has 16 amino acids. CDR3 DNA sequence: TGTGCCAGCAGCTTTCCCGGACAGGGTTTCACCGGGGAGCTGTTTTTT. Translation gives CASSFPGQGFTGELFF.

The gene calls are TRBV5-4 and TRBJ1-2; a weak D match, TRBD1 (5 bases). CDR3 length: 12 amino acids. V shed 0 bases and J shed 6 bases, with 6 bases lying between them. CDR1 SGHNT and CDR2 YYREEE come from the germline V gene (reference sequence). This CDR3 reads CASSLGGNGYTF. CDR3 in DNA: TGTGCCAGCAGCTTGGGGGGGAATGGCTACACCTTC. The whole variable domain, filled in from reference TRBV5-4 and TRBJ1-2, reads ETGVTQSPTHLIKTRGQQVTLRCSSQSGHNTVSWYQQALGQGPQFIFQYYREEENGRGNFPPRFSGLQFPNYSSELNVNALELDDSALYLCASSLGGNGYTFGSGTRLTVV.

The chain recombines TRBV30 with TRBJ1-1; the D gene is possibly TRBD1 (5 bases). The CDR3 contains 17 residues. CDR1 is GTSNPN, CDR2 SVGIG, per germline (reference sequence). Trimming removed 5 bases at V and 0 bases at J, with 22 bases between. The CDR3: CAWFREGILFMNTEAFF. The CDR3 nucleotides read TGTGCCTGGTTCCGCGAGGGGATATTGTTTATGAACACTGAAGCTTTCTTT.

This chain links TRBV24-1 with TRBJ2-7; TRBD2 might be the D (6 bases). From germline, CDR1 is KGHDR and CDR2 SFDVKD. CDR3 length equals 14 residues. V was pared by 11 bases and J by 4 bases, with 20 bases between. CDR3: CAKHGSCAGYEQYV. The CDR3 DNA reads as TGTGCCAAGCACGGATCTTGTGCGGGGTACGAGCAGTACGTC.

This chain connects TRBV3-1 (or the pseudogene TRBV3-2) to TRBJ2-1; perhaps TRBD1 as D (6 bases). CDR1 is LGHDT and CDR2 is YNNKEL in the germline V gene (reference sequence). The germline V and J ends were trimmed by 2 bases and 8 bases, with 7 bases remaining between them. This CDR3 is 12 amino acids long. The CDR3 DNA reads TGTGCCAGCAGCCAACAGGGGTATGAGCAGTTCTTC. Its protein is CASSQQGYEQFF.

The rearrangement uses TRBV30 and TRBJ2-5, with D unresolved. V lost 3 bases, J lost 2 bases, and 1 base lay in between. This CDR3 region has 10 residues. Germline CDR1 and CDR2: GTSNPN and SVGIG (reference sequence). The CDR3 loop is CAWRQETQYF. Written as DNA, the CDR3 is TGTGCCTGGAGACAAGAGACCCAGTACTTC. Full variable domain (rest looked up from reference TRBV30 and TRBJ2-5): SQTIHQWPATLVQPVGSPLSLECTVEGTSNPNLYWYRQAAGRGLQLLFYSVGIGQISSEVPQNLSASRPQDRQFILSSKKLLLSDSGFYLCAWRQETQYFGPGTRLLVL.

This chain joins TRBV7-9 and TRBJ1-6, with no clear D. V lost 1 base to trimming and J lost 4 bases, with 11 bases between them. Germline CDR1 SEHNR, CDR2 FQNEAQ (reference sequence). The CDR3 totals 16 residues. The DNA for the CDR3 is TGTGCCAGCAGCTTAGTTGTGCAAACATATAATTCACCCCTCCACTTT. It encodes CASSLVVQTYNSPLHF. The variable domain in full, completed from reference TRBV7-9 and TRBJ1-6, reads DTGVSQNPRHKITKRGQNVTFRCDPISEHNRLYWYRQTLGQGPEFLTYFQNEAQLEKSRLLSDRFSAERPKGSFSTLEIQRTEQGDSAMYLCASSLVVQTYNSPLHFGNGTRLTVT.

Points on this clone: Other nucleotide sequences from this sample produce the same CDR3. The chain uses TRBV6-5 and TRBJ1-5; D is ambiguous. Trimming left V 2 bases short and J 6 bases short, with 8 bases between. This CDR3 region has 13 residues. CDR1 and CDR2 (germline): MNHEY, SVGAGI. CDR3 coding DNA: TGTGCCAGCAGTTACAGGGAGGGTCAGCCCCAGCATTTT. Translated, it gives CASSYREGQPQHF.

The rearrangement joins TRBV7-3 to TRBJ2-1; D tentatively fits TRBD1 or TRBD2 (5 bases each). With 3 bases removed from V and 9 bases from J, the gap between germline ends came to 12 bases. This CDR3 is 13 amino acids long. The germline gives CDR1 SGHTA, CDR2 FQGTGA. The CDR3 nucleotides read TGTGCCAGCAGCTTCGGGACCTCACGTGAGCAGTTCTTC. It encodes CASSFGTSREQFF.

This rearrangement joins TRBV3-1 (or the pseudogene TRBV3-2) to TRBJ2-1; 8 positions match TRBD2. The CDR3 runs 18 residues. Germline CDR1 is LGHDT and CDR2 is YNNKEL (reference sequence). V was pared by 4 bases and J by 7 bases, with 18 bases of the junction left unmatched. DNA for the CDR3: TGTGCCAGCAGCCCACCGCCCGTCGGCGCGGGGGGCCCTAATGAGCAGTTCTTC. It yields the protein CASSPPPVGAGGPNEQFF.